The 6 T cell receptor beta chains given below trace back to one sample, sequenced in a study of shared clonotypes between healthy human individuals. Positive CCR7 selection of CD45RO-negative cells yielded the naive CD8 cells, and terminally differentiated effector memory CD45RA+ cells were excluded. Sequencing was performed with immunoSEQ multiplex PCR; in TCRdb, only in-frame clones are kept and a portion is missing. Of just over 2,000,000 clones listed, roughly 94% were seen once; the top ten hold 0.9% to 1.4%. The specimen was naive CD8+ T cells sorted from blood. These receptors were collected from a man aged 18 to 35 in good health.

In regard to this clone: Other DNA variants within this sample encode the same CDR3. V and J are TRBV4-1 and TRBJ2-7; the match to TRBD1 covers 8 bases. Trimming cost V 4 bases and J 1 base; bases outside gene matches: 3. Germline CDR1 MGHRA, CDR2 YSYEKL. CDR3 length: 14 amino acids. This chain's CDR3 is CASSPGTGSYEQYF. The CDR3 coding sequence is TGCGCCAGCAGCCCCGGGACAGGTTCCTACGAGCAGTACTTC.

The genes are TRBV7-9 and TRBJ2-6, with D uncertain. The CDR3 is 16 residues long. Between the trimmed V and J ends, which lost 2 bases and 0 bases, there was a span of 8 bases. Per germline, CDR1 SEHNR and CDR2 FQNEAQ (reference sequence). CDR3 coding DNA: TGTGCCAGCAGCTTACCGGAGAGCTCTGGGGCCAACGTCCTGACTTTC. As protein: CASSLPESSGANVLTF.

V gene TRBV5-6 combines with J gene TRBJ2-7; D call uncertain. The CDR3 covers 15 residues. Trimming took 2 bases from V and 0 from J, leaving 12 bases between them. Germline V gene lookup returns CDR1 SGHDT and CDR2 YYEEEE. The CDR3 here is CASSFRQQSSYEQYF. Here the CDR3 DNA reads TGTGCCAGCAGCTTTCGGCAACAGAGCTCCTACGAGCAGTACTTC.

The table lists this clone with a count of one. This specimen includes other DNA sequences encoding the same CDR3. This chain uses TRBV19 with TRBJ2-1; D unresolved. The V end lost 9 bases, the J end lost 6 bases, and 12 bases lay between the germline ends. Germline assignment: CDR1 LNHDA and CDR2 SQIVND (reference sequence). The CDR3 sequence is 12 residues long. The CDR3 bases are TGTGCCAGCTCCTATGGGGTCAATGAGCAGTTCTTC. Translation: CASSYGVNEQFF.

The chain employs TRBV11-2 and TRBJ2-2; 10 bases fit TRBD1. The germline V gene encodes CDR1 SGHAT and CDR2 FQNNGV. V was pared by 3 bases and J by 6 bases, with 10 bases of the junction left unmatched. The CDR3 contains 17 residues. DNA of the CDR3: TGTGCCAGCAGCTTGTACCCGGACAGGGGGATTGCCGGGGAGCTGTTTTTT. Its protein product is CASSLYPDRGIAGELFF. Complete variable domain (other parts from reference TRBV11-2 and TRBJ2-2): EAGVAQSPRYKIIEKRQSVAFWCNPISGHATLYWYQQILGQGPKLLIQFQNNGVVDDSQLPKDRFSAERLKGVDSTLKIQPAKLEDSAVYLCASSLYPDRGIAGELFFGEGSRLTVL.

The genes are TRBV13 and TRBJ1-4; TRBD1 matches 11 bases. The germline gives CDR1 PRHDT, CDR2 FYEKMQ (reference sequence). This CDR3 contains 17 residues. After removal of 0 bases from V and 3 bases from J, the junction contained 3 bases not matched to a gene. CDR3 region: CASSLGGQGVSNEKLFF. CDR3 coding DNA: TGTGCCAGCAGCTTAGGGGGACAGGGGGTTTCTAATGAAAAACTGTTTTTT.